Sequencing of this TCR beta chain was carried out in a study of patients and donors after allogeneic stem cell transplantation. Each CDR3 protein is one row after TCRdb ran MiXCR on the RT-PCR reads. The sample has roughly 940,000 distinct CDR3 sequences; roughly 17% are singletons. The CDR3 covers 15 residues. Germline loops: CDR1 SGHRS, CDR2 YFSETQ. Trimming pared 5 bases from V and 4 bases from J, leaving 15 bases between. Sequencing used blood, either unsorted or a sorted T cell fraction (not recorded which). V usage is TRBV5-1 and J usage is TRBJ2-2, with D possibly being TRBD2 (7 bases). This receptor was identified in a human donor who was either an allogeneic HSCT recipient or a stem cell or donor lymphocyte infusion donor (not recorded which). It is not recorded whose cells these are; they may come from a transplant donor. CDR3: CASRSGGLSTGELFF. The DNA for the CDR3 is TGCGCCAGCAGGTCCGGGGGGCTGAGCACCGGGGAGCTGTTTTTT.